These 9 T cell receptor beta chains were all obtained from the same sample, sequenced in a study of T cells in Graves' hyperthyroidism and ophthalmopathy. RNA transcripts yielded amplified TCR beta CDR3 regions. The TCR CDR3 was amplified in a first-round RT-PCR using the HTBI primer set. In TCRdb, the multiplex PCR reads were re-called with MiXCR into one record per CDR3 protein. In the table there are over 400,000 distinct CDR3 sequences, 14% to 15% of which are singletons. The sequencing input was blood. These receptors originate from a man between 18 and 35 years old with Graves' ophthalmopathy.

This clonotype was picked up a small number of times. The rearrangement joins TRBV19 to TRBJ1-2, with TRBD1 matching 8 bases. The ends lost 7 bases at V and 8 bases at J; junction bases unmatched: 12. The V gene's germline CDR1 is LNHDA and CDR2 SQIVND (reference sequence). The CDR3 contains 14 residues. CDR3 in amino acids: CASTLRQGPGGYTF. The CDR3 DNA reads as TGTGCCAGTACTCTTCGACAGGGGCCGGGGGGCTACACCTTC. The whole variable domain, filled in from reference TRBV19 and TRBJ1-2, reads DGGITQSPKYLFRKEGQNVTLSCEQNLNHDAMYWYRQDPGQGLRLIYYSQIVNDFQKGDIAEGYSVSREKKESFPLTVTSAQKNPTAFYLCASTLRQGPGGYTFGSGTRLTVV.

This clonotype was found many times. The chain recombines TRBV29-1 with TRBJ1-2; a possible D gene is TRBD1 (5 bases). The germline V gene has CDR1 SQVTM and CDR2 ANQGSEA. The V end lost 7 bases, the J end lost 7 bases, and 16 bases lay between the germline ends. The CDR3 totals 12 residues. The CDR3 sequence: CSATDNYGGYTF. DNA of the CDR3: TGCAGCGCAACGGACAACTACGGTGGCTACACCTTC.

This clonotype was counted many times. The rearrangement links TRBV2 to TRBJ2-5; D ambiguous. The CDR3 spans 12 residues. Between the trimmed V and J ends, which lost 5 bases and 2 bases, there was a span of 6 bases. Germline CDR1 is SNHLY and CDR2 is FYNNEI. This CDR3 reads CASSSPQETQYF. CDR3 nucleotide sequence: TGTGCCAGCAGTAGTCCACAAGAGACCCAGTACTTC.

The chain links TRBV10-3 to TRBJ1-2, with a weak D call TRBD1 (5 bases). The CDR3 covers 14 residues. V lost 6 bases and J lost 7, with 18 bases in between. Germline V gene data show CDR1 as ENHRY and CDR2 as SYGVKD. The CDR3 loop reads CAIRVDTHGGGYTF. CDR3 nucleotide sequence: TGTGCCATCAGGGTGGACACCCACGGAGGTGGCTACACCTTC.

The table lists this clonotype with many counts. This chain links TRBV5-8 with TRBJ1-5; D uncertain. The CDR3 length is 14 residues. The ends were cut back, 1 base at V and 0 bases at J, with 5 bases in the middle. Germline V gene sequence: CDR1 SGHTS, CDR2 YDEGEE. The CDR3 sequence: CASSLTHSNQPQHF. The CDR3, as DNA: TGTGCCAGCAGCTTGACCCATAGCAATCAGCCCCAGCATTTT.

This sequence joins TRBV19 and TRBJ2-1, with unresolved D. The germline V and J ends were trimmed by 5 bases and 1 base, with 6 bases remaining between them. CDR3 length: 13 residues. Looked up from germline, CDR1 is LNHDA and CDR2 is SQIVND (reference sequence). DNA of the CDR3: TGTGCCAGTAGTGAGCAATCCTACAATGAGCAGTTCTTC. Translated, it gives CASSEQSYNEQFF.

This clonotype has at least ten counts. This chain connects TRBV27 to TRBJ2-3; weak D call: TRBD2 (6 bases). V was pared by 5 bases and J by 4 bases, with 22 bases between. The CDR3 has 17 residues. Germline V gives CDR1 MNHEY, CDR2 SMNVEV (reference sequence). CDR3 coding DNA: TGTGCCAGCAGTCCACCGGGTCTAGCGATTTCCCCAGATACGCAGTATTTT. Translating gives CASSPPGLAISPDTQYF.

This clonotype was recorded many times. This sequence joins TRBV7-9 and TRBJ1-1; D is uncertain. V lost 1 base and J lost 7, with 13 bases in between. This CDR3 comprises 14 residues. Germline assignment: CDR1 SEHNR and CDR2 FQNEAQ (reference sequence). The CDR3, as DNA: TGTGCCAGCAGCTTAGTGGGAGGGTCTGGTGAAGCTTTCTTT. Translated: CASSLVGGSGEAFF.

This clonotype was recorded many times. The CDR3 nucleotides are TGTGCCAGCAGCCAAGGCTACAGGGTTCCCGGCAATGAGCAGTTCTTC. It encodes CASSQGYRVPGNEQFF. This sequence joins TRBV3-1 and TRBJ2-1; D is perhaps TRBD1 (6 bases). CDR1 is LGHDT, CDR2 YNNKEL, per germline (reference sequence). This CDR3 spans 16 amino acids. V was clipped by 1 base and J by 6 bases, with 16 bases between them.